Presented here are 2 T cell receptor beta chains from one specimen sequenced in a study of blood T cell repertoires in COVID-19. The protocol was immunoSEQ multiplex PCR, while the TCRdb copy is restricted to in-frame clones and leaves out a portion. The repertoire has more than 65,000 clones, about 83% of them found once; the top ten carry roughly 5.3%. Sequencing input: peripheral blood. These receptors were obtained from a woman of 80 years or more with active or convalescent COVID-19.

The table lists this clone with a count of one. The gene calls are TRBV6-5 and TRBJ2-5; the D gene is possibly TRBD1 (5 bases). Trimming took off 8 bases at V and 7 bases at J, with 14 bases between the two ends. The CDR3 totals 12 residues. CDR1 and CDR2 (germline): MNHEY, SVGAGI. The DNA for the CDR3 is TGTGCCAGCTGGACCACAGGTGCGACCCAGTACTTC. Its protein product is CASWTTGATQYF.

The rearrangement links TRBV6-5 to TRBJ1-5, with 7 bases aligning to TRBD1. The CDR3 has 14 residues. The V segment lost 4 bases and the J segment 5 bases; nucleotides outside the gene matches: 5. The V gene's germline CDR1 is MNHEY and CDR2 SVGAGI. In nucleotides, the CDR3 is TGTGCCAGCAGTTTTTATAGGGGGCATCAGCCCCAGCATTTT. It specifies CASSFYRGHQPQHF.